This T cell receptor (beta chain) was recovered during a study of blood T cell repertoires in COVID-19. Overall study: Both acute and convalescent COVID-19 samples were obtained from the United States, Italy and Spain. T cells, B-cell-depleted T cells, or PBMCs supplied cDNA or gDNA.

The CDR3 spans 12 residues. Trimming stripped 6 bases from V and 6 bases from J, with 10 bases between. Germline CDR1 and CDR2: MGHRA and YSYEKL. In the original processing: By means of reference gene primer amplification, nucleated cell counts were estimated. Produced via immunoSEQ multiplex PCR; TCRdb's table is partial and in-frame only. The DNA gave D and trimming, while V, J and clone size come from that table. The data contain 88,000 or so clones, approximately 83% of them singletons. The J gene is TRBJ2-3, the V gene TRBV4-1; a weak D match, TRBD2 (5 bases). The sample was peripheral blood. This sequence originates from a man in his fifties or sixties with acute or convalescent COVID-19. The DNA for the CDR3 is TGCGCCAGCAGTCCTAGCTCCGATACGCAGTATTTT. Residues: CASSPSSDTQYF.